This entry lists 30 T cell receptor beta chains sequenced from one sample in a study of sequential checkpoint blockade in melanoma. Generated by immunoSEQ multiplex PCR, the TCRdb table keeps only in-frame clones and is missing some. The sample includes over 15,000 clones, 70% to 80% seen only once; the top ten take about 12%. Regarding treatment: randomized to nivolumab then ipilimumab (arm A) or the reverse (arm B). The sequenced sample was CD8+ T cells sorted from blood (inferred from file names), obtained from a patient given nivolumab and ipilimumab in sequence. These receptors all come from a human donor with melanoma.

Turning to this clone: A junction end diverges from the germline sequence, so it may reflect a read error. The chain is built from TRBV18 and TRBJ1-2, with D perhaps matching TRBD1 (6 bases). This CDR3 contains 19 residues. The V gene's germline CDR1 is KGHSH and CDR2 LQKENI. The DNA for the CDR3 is TGTGCCAGCTCATCACCCCCCACAGAGACAGGCGTCCGGAACTATGGCTACACCTTC. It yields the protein CASSSPPTETGVRNYGYTF. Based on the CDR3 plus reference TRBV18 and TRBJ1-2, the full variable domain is NAGVMQNPRHLVRRRGQEARLRCSPMKGHSHVYWYRQLPEEGLKFMVYLQKENIIDESGMPKERFSAEFPKEGPSILRIQQVVRGDSAAYFCASSSPPTETGVRNYGYTFGSGTRLTVV.

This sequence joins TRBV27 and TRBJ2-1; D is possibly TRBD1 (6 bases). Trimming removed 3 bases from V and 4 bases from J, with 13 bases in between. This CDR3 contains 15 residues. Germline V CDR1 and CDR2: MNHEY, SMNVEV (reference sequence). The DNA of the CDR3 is TGTGCCAGCAGTTTCGGCGGTAGGGGGTACAATGAGCAGTTCTTC. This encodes CASSFGGRGYNEQFF.

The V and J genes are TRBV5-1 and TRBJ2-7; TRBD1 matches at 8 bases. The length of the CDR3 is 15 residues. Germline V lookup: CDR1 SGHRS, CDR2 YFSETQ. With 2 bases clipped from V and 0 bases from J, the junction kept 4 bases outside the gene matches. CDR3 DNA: TGCGCCAGCAGCTTCCAACAGGGGGACTCCTACGAGCAGTACTTC. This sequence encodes CASSFQQGDSYEQYF.

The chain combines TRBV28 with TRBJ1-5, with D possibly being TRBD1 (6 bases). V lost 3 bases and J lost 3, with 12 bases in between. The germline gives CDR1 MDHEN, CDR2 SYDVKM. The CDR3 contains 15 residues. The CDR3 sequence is CASSFDRDTNQPQHF. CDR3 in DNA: TGTGCCAGCAGTTTTGATCGGGACACCAATCAGCCCCAGCATTTT.

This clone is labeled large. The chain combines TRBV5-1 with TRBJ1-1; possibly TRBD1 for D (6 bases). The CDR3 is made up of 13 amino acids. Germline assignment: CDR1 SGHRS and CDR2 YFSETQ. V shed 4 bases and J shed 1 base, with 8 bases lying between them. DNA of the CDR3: TGCGCCAGCAGCGAGGACAGGAACACTGAAGCTTTCTTT. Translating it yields CASSEDRNTEAFF.

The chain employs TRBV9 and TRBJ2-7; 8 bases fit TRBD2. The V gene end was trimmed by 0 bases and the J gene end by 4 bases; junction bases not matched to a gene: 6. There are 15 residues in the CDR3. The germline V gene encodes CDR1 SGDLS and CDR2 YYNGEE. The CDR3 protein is CASSVGVRGGYEQYF. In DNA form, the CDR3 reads TGTGCCAGCAGCGTAGGGGTACGGGGGGGATACGAGCAGTACTTC.

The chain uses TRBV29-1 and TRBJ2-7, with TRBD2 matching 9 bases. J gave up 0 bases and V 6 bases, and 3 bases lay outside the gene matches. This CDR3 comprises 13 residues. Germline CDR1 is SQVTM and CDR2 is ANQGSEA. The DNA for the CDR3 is TGCAGCGTGACTAGCGGCCCCTCCTACGAGCAGTACTTC. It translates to CSVTSGPSYEQYF.

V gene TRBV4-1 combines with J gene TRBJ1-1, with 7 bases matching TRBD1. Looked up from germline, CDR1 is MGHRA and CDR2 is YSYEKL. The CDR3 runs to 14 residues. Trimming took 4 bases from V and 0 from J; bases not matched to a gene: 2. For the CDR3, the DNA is TGCGCCAGCAGCCTAGACAGGGTGAACACTGAAGCTTTCTTT. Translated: CASSLDRVNTEAFF.

The CDR3 loop reads CASAIRGGENYEQYF. The CDR3 DNA reads TGTGCTAGTGCCATCCGGGGGGGCGAGAACTACGAGCAGTACTTC. The chain couples TRBV12-5 to TRBJ2-7; 8 nucleotides match TRBD2. The junction had 11 bases not matched to a gene; V was cut back by 7 bases and J by 3 bases. Germline loops: CDR1 LGHNT, CDR2 FRNRAP. This CDR3 contains 15 residues.

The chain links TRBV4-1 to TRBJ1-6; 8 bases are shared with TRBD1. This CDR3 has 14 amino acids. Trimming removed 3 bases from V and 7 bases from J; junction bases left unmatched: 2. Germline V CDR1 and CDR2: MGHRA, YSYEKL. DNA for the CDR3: TGCGCCAGCAGCCAGGGACAGGTAAATTCACCCCTCCACTTT. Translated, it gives CASSQGQVNSPLHF.

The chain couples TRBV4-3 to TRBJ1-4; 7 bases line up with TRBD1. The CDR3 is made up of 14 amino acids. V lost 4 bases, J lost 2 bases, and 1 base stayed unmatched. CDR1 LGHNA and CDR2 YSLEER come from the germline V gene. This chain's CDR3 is CASSRQGTNEKLFF. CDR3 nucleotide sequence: TGCGCCAGCAGCCGACAGGGCACTAATGAAAAACTGTTTTTT.

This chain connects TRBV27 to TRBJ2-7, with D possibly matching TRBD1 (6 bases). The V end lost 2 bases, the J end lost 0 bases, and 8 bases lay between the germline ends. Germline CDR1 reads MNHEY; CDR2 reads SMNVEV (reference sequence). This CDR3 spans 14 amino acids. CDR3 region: CASSLQDSSYEQYF. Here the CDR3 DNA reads TGTGCCAGCAGTTTACAGGACAGCTCCTACGAGCAGTACTTC.

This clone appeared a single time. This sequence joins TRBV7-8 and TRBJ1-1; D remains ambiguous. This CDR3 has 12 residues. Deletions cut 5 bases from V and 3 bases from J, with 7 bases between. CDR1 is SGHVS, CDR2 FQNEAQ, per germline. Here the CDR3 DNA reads TGTGCCAGCAGCGACTACGACACTGAAGCTTTCTTT. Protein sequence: CASSDYDTEAFF.

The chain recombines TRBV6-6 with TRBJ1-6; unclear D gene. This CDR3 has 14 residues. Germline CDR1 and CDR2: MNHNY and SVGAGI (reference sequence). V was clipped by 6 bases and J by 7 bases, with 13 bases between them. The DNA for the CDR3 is TGTGCCAGCAGGGACTCGACGGGGAATTCACCCCTCCACTTT. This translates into CASRDSTGNSPLHF.

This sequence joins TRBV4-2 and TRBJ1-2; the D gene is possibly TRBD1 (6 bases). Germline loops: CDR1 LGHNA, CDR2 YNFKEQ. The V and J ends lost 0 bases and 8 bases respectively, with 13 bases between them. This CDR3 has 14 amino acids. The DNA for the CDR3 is TGTGCCAGCAGCCAAGAACAGACCAGGGGCGGCTACACCTTC. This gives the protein CASSQEQTRGGYTF.

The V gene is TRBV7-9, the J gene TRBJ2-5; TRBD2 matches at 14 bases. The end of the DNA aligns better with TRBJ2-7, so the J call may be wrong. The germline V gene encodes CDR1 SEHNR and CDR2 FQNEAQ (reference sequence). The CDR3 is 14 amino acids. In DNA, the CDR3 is TGTGCCAGCAGGACTAGCGGGAGGGCTTACGAGCAGTACTTC. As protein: CASRTSGRAYEQYF.

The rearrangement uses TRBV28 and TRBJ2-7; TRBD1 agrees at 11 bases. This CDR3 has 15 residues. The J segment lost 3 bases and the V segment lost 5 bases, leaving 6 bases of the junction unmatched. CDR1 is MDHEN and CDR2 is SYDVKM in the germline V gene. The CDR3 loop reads CASSRGTGGLYEQYF. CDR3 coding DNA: TGTGCCAGCAGTAGAGGGACAGGGGGGCTCTACGAGCAGTACTTC.

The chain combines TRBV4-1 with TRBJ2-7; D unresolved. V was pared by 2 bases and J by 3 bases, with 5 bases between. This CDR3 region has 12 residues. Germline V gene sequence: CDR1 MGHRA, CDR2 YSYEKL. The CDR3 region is CASSQNYYEQYF. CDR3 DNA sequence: TGCGCCAGCAGCCAAAACTACTACGAGCAGTACTTC.

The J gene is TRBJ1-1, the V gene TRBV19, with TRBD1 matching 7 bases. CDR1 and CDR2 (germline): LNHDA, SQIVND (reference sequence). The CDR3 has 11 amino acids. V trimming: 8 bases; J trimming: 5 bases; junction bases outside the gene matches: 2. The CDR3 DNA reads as TGTGCCAGTGGCAGGGGGACTGAAGCTTTCTTT. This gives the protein CASGRGTEAFF.

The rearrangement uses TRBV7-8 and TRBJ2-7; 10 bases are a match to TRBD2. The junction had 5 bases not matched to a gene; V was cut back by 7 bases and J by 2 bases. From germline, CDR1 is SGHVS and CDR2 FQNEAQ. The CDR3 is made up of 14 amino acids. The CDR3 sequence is CASNPLAGAYEQYF. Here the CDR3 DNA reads TGTGCCAGCAACCCCCTAGCGGGAGCCTACGAGCAGTACTTC.

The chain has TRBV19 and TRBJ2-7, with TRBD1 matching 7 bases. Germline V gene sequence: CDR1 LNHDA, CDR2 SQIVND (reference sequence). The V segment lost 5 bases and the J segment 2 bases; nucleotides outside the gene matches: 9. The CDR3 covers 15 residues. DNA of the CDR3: TGTGCCAGTAGTCTCCTCGACAGGGCCCCCTACGAGCAGTACTTC. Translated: CASSLLDRAPYEQYF.

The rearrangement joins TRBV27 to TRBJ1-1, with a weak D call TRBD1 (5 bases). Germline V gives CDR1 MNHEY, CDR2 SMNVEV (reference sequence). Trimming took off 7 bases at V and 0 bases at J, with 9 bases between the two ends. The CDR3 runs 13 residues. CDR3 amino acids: CASMTDMNTEAFF. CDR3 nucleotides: TGTGCCAGCATGACAGACATGAACACTGAAGCTTTCTTT.

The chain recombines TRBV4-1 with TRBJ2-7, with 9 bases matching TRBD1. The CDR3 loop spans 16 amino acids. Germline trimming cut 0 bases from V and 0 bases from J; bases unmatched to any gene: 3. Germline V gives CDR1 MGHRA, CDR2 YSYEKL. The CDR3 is CASSQEGTGISYEQYF. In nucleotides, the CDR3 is TGCGCCAGCAGCCAAGAGGGGACAGGGATCTCCTACGAGCAGTACTTC.

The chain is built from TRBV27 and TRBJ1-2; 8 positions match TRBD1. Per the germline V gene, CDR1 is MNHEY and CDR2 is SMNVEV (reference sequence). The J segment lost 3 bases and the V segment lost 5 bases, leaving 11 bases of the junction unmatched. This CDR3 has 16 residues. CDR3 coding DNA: TGTGCCAGCAGTCCGTCGTCCAGACAGGGGTACTATGGCTACACCTTC. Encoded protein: CASSPSSRQGYYGYTF.

CDR3 in DNA: TGTGCCTGGGACCCCCCGCTCCGGGTCACCAATCAGCCCCAGCATTTT. Translating it yields CAWDPPLRVTNQPQHF. The genes are TRBV30 and TRBJ1-5, with D hard to call. Between the trimmed V and J ends, which lost 5 bases and 3 bases, there was a span of 20 bases. The germline CDR1 and CDR2 sequences are GTSNPN and SVGIG (reference sequence). The CDR3 covers 16 residues.

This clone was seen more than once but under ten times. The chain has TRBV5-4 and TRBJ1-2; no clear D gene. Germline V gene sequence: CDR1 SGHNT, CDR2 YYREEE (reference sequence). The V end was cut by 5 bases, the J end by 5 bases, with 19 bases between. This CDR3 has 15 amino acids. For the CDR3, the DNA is TGTGCCAGCAGTTCGGTCGTGACACTTCCATATGGCTACACCTTC. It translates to CASSSVVTLPYGYTF.

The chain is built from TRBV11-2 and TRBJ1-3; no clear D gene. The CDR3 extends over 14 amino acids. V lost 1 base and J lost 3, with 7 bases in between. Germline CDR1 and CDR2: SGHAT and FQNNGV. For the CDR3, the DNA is TGTGCCAGCAGCTTAGGAAGCTTTGGAAACACCATATATTTT. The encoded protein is CASSLGSFGNTIYF.

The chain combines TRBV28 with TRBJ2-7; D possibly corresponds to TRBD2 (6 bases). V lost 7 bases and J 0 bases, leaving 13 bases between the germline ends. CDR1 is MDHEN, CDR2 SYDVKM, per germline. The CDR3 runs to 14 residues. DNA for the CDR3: TGTGCCAGCACCGGGACTGAAAGCTCCTACGAGCAGTACTTC. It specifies CASTGTESSYEQYF.

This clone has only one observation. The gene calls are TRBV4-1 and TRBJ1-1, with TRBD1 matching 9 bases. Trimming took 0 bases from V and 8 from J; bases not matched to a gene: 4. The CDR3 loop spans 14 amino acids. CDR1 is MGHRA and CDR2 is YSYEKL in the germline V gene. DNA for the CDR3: TGCGCCAGCAGCCAAGATGGGACAGGGCTGGAAGCTTTCTTT. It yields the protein CASSQDGTGLEAFF.

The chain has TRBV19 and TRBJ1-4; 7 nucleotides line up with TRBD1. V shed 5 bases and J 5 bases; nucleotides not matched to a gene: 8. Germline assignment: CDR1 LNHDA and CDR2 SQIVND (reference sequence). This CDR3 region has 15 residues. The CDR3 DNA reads TGTGCCAGTAGTTCTCTACAGGGGATGAATGAAAAACTGTTTTTT. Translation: CASSSLQGMNEKLFF.